Presented here are 17 T cell receptor beta chains from one specimen sequenced in a study of human T cells and chemical hapten exposure. Stated time point: healthy volunteer bleed at 2 weeks. Unfractionated whole blood served as the source for total RNA extraction. TCRdb itself ran the RACE reads through MiXCR, one entry per CDR3 protein. The table records about 130,000 distinct CDR3 sequences, around 8.3% of them present only once. The sequencing sample was made of whole blood. These receptors all come from a male donor in good health. Some clones in this sample may be carry-over from other donors' samples.

This clonotype was seen only a few times. This rearrangement joins TRBV3-1 to TRBJ1-5; weak D call: TRBD1 (5 bases). The germline gives CDR1 LGHDT, CDR2 YNNKEL (reference sequence). The CDR3 runs 15 residues. V was cut by 3 bases and J by 3 bases, with 12 bases left in between. The CDR3 loop reads CASSHAGRNNQPQHF. For the CDR3, the DNA is TGTGCCAGCAGCCACGCAGGGAGGAACAATCAGCCCCAGCATTTT. The full variable domain, with the rest looked up from reference TRBV3-1 and TRBJ1-5, is DTAVSQTPKYLVTQMGNDKSIKCEQNLGHDTMYWYKQDSKKFLKIMFSYNNKELIINETVPNRFSPKSPDKAHLNLHINSLELGDSAVYFCASSHAGRNNQPQHFGDGTRLSIL.

This clonotype was counted a few times. The J gene is TRBJ1-6, the V gene TRBV10-3, with D tentatively TRBD1 (6 bases). Between the trimmed V and J ends, which lost 6 bases and 10 bases, there was a span of 13 bases. The germline V gene encodes CDR1 ENHRY and CDR2 SYGVKD. CDR3 length: 13 amino acids. CDR3 protein: CAIRTGVDSPLHF. CDR3 in DNA: TGTGCCATCAGGACAGGTGTAGACTCACCCCTCCACTTT.

The rearrangement joins TRBV7-9 to TRBJ1-1, with TRBD1 matching over 9 bases. The V gene end was trimmed by 3 bases and the J gene end by 1 base; junction bases not matched to a gene: 3. This CDR3 comprises 15 residues. Germline assignment: CDR1 SEHNR and CDR2 FQNEAQ (reference sequence). The CDR3 region is CASSLGDRANTEAFF. The CDR3 DNA reads as TGTGCCAGCAGCTTGGGGGACAGGGCGAACACTGAAGCTTTCTTT.

The J gene is TRBJ1-5, the V gene TRBV28; TRBD1 matches at 12 bases. V shed 3 bases and J 0 bases; nucleotides not matched to a gene: 6. Germline lookup yields CDR1 MDHEN and CDR2 SYDVKM. The CDR3 is 18 amino acids. The CDR3 DNA reads TGTGCCAGCAGTTTTGGTGGGACAGGGGGCGTTAGCAATCAGCCCCAGCATTTT. Translation gives CASSFGGTGGVSNQPQHF.

This clonotype was recorded a few times. The chain has TRBV29-1 and TRBJ2-3; 9 bases match TRBD1. Germline CDR1 reads SQVTM; CDR2 reads ANQGSEA. CDR3 length: 15 residues. Trimming cost V 1 base and J 4 bases; bases outside gene matches: 6. The CDR3, as DNA: TGCAGCGTTGAAGTACCGGGACAGGGTGCAGATACGCAGTATTTT. As protein: CSVEVPGQGADTQYF.

This clonotype was counted many times. CDR3 sequence: CASSSNRNTEAFF. The CDR3 bases are TGTGCCAGCAGCTCCAACAGGAACACTGAAGCTTTCTTT. The chain carries TRBV7-9 and TRBJ1-1; D remains ambiguous. There are 13 residues in the CDR3. Per germline, CDR1 SEHNR and CDR2 FQNEAQ (reference sequence). Trimming shortened V by 4 bases and J by 1 base, and 7 bases separated the two germline ends. The full variable domain, with the rest looked up from reference TRBV7-9 and TRBJ1-1, is DTGVSQNPRHKITKRGQNVTFRCDPISEHNRLYWYRQTLGQGPEFLTYFQNEAQLEKSRLLSDRFSAERPKGSFSTLEIQRTEQGDSAMYLCASSSNRNTEAFFGQGTRLTVV.

This clonotype was seen ten or more times. This sequence joins TRBV14 and TRBJ2-2, with unresolved D. Trimming pared 1 base from V and 1 base from J, leaving 7 bases between. CDR1 and CDR2 from the germline V gene are SGHDN and FVKESK. CDR3 length equals 15 residues. The CDR3 bases are TGTGCCAGCAGCCAAGTCAGGCTGAACACCGGGGAGCTGTTTTTT. This translates into CASSQVRLNTGELFF.

This clonotype was seen only a few times. The chain combines TRBV5-1 with TRBJ1-4, with 7 bases lining up with TRBD1. V was pared by 3 bases and J by 4 bases, with 6 bases of the junction left unmatched. The germline gives CDR1 SGHRS, CDR2 YFSETQ. The CDR3 is 15 amino acids. CDR3 DNA: TGCGCCAGCAGCTCCGGGACAGATAATAATGAAAAACTGTTTTTT. Protein sequence: CASSSGTDNNEKLFF.

At least ten counts were recorded for this clonotype. V gene TRBV14 combines with J gene TRBJ2-1; 7 positions match TRBD1. The CDR3 has 17 amino acids. Germline trimming cut 1 base from V and 5 bases from J; bases unmatched to any gene: 11. Per germline, CDR1 SGHDN and CDR2 FVKESK. CDR3 in amino acids: CASSQVSLYRGNNEQFF. DNA for the CDR3: TGTGCCAGCAGCCAAGTGTCTCTTTACAGGGGAAACAATGAGCAGTTCTTC.

The rearrangement uses TRBV7-2 and TRBJ2-7; D might be TRBD2 (6 bases). The germline V gene has CDR1 SGHTA and CDR2 FQGNSA. Between the trimmed V and J ends, which lost 1 base and 5 bases, there was a span of 15 bases. CDR3 length: 15 amino acids. The CDR3 DNA is TGTGCCAGCAGCTTAGGTGGCAGCTCGGGGGACGAGCAGTACTTC. Protein: CASSLGGSSGDEQYF.

In the case of this clonotype: It may be a read error: a sequence one base away is much more abundant. The chain links TRBV13 to TRBJ2-1, with no clear D. The CDR3 spans 13 residues. Trimming cost V 0 bases and J 7 bases, with 7 bases left between them. Per germline, CDR1 PRHDT and CDR2 FYEKMQ (reference sequence). CDR3 region: CASSLGVGNEQFF. The DNA of the CDR3 is TGTGCCAGCAGCTTAGGGGTCGGGAATGAGCAGTTCTTC.

The chain recombines TRBV14 with TRBJ2-3; D perhaps matches TRBD1 (7 bases). The CDR3 is made up of 15 amino acids. V was clipped by 1 base and J by 7 bases, with 15 bases between them. Germline CDR1 reads SGHDN; CDR2 reads FVKESK. This chain's CDR3 is CASSQGGGAGYTQYF. The CDR3 DNA sequence: TGTGCCAGCAGCCAAGGAGGGGGCGCGGGATATACGCAGTATTTT.

The chain couples TRBV29-1 to TRBJ2-5, with a tentative D call TRBD2 (5 bases). The V end lost 5 bases, the J end lost 5 bases, and 9 bases lay between the germline ends. There are 11 residues in the CDR3. CDR1 SQVTM and CDR2 ANQGSEA come from the germline V gene. CDR3 sequence (DNA): TGCAGCGTTATCCCTAGCGAGACCCAGTACTTC. Its translation is CSVIPSETQYF.

The chain joins TRBV12-3 or TRBV12-4 to TRBJ1-4, with D unclear. This CDR3 spans 14 amino acids. The ends were cut back, 4 bases at V and 0 bases at J, with 6 bases in the middle. CDR3 amino acids: CASSSVATNEKLFF. The CDR3 DNA reads as TGTGCCAGCAGTTCCGTTGCAACTAATGAAAAACTGTTTTTT.

This clonotype was found many times. The rearrangement joins TRBV12-5 to TRBJ1-5; D gene unclear. CDR1 and CDR2 from the germline V gene are LGHNT and FRNRAP. V was trimmed by 6 bases and J by 4 bases, leaving 10 bases between them. The CDR3 is 13 amino acids. DNA of the CDR3: TGTGCTAGTGGCTTCGGTCTGAATCAGCCCCAGCATTTT. Its protein is CASGFGLNQPQHF.

This clonotype was observed a handful of times. The chain carries TRBV4-3 and TRBJ2-7; 7 bases agree with TRBD2. The V gene end was trimmed by 0 bases and the J gene end by 6 bases; junction bases not matched to a gene: 8. This CDR3 is built from 15 residues. The germline V gene has CDR1 LGHNA and CDR2 YSLEER. The CDR3 spells CASSQDRGTTSEQYF. The DNA for the CDR3 is TGCGCCAGCAGCCAAGATCGAGGGACTACAAGCGAGCAGTACTTC.

This clonotype occurred many times. V usage is TRBV3-1 and J usage is TRBJ2-7; D possibly corresponds to TRBD1 (6 bases). The V gene's germline CDR1 is LGHDT and CDR2 YNNKEL (reference sequence). The V and J ends lost 0 bases and 2 bases respectively, with 11 bases between them. The CDR3 consists of 15 residues. DNA of the CDR3: TGTGCCAGCAGCCAAGACAAAAGGGGGACCTACGAGCAGTACTTC. This sequence encodes CASSQDKRGTYEQYF.